This record looks at one T cell receptor beta chain sequence and its context. Its antigen is as yet unknown. These data belong to a study of blood T cells in healthy people across ages. Germline V gene data show CDR1 as SGHRS and CDR2 as YFSETQ. The CDR3 runs 13 residues. Study-level findings and limits: Getting older went along with TCR beta diversity per million T cells dropping roughly linearly.

Through a sample-barcoded 5' primer and a J-beta primer mix, a second PCR was run for roughly 7 to 12 cycles. Unique molecular identifiers of 12 random nucleotides labeled each cDNA. TCRdb itself ran the 5' RACE reads through MiXCR, one entry per CDR3 protein. This sample has roughly 1,800,000 distinct CDR3 sequences, with 40% to 55% found just once. The receptor comes from a woman aged 40 to 49 in good health. The chain is built from TRBV5-1 and TRBJ2-4; D is unclear. Judging by the DNA end, TRBJ2-5 fits better; the J call may be wrong. The sequencing input was blood. The CDR3 region is CASSLVRSGTQYF. The CDR3 DNA is TGCGCCAGCAGCTTGGTGAGGTCAGGGACCCAGTACTTC.